This record concerns one T cell receptor (beta chain) sequence. The source of the sample is a study of CD8 T cells in Susac syndrome. The CDR3 loop spans 14 amino acids. The V gene lost 1 base and the J gene lost 6 bases, with 10 bases spanning the gap. In germline, CDR1 is SGDLS, CDR2 YYNGEE. Peripheral blood CD8+ and CD4+ T cells were profiled by TCR beta sequencing. The CD8+ and CD4+ T cells were negatively isolated, with the TEMRA cells enriched by FACS. Random hexamers primed reverse transcription of about 0.45 to 1 ug RNA. TCRdb re-analysed the immunoSEQ multiplex PCR reads in MiXCR, keeping a single row per CDR3 protein. The table has around 280,000 distinct CDR3 sequences, about 88% seen once.

The chain joins TRBV9 to TRBJ2-2; the D gene is possibly TRBD2 (5 bases). Sequenced sample: CD8+ T cells from PBMCs. The receptor was derived from a human donor with multiple sclerosis. This CDR3 is CASSVWERAGELFF. For the CDR3, the DNA is TGTGCCAGCAGCGTATGGGAGAGAGCCGGGGAGCTGTTTTTT.